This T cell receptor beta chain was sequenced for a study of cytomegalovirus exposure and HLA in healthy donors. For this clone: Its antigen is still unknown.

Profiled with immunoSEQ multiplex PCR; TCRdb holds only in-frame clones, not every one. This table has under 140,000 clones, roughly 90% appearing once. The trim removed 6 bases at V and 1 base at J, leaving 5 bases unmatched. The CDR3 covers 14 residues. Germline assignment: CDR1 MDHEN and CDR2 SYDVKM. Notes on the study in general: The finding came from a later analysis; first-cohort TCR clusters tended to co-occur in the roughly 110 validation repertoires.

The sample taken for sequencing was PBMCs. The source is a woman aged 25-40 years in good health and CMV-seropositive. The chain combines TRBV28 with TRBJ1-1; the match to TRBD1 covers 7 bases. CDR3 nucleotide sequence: TGTGCCAGCAGCGCCGGGACAGAGAACACTGAAGCTTTCTTT. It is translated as CASSAGTENTEAFF.